This TCR beta chain was recorded in a study of T cells after yellow fever vaccination. Conversion of TCR transcripts into cDNA relied on 5'RACE template switching, which added a universal primer site and UMIs. Each CDR3 protein gets one entry after TCRdb re-called the 5' RACE reads with MiXCR. In the table there are 250,000 to 300,000 distinct CDR3 sequences, around 5.2% of which are singletons. CDR3 length: 16 residues. CDR1 is SGHRS and CDR2 is YFSETQ in the germline V gene. The ends were cut back, 0 bases at V and 0 bases at J, with 12 bases in the middle. This TCR came from a man between 18 and 29 years old who received the YFV17D yellow fever vaccine. The sample in question was CD4+ T cells sorted from PBMCs, obtained on the day of the yellow fever booster vaccination. J is TRBJ1-2 and V is TRBV5-1; D ambiguous. The CDR3 is CASSLEGGNSNYGYTF. CDR3 DNA sequence: TGCGCCAGCAGCTTGGAGGGCGGAAACTCTAACTATGGCTACACCTTC.